This T cell receptor (beta chain) was identified in a study of cytomegalovirus exposure and HLA in healthy donors. 13 Jbeta primers and 60 Vbeta primers were used for the PCR. Sequenced by immunoSEQ multiplex PCR; TCRdb stores in-frame clones only, minus some. In total, the table holds about 99,000 clones. This CDR3 region has 15 residues. V was trimmed by 5 bases and J by 6 bases, leaving 19 bases between them. In germline, CDR1 is SGHVS, CDR2 FQNEAQ. This TCR was sampled from a middle-aged man in good health and CMV-seronegative. This chain uses TRBV7-8 with TRBJ1-1; a weak D match, TRBD1 (5 bases). Sequenced material: PBMCs. The CDR3 coding sequence is TGTGCCAGCAGCCAGCGGGAAGGGGAAGGGGCTGAAGCTTTCTTT. This translates into CASSQREGEGAEAFF. Filled out from reference TRBV7-8 and TRBJ1-1, the complete variable domain reads GAGVSQSPRYKVAKRGQDVALRCDPISGHVSLFWYQQALGQGPEFLTYFQNEAQLDKSGLPSDRFFAERPEGSVSTLKIQRTQQEDSAVYLCASSQREGEGAEAFFGQGTRLTVV.